The 15 T cell receptor beta chains below were found in one sample sequenced in a study of monozygotic twins with inflammatory bowel disease. TCRdb reprocessed the 5' RACE reads and reports one entry per CDR3 protein, with no DNA. In total, the table holds 150,000 to 200,000 distinct CDR3 sequences. Material: blood. These receptors all stem from a human donor with ulcerative colitis or Crohn's disease, or a healthy co-twin of an affected twin (not recorded which).

The chain carries TRBV6-2 or TRBV6-3 and TRBJ2-7; without DNA, the TCRdb call of TRBD2 cannot be checked. From germline, CDR1 is MNHEY and CDR2 SVGEGT. This CDR3 has 14 residues. CDR3 sequence: CASRSSGVSYEQYF.

The genes are TRBV7-2 and TRBJ1-2; the TCRdb call, TRBD1, lacks DNA for checking. Germline CDR1 reads SGHTA; CDR2 reads FQGNSA. This CDR3 has 16 amino acids. CDR3 sequence: CASSSSQWGSVYGYTF.

The chain uses TRBV24-1 and TRBJ2-1. Germline V gene sequence: CDR1 KGHDR, CDR2 SFDVKD. The CDR3 runs to 13 residues. The CDR3 sequence is CATSPGLYNEQFF.

The chain has TRBV20-1 and TRBJ2-4; TCRdb designates TRBD2, a call that cannot be tested without DNA. The CDR3 sequence is 15 residues long. Germline V gives CDR1 DFQATT, CDR2 SNEGSKA (reference sequence). The CDR3 sequence is CSARVMGGDKNIQYF.

This chain links TRBV14 with TRBJ2-1; with no DNA, the TCRdb D assignment of TRBD1 cannot be verified. The CDR3 covers 20 residues. The germline V gene encodes CDR1 SGHDN and CDR2 FVKESK. The CDR3 sequence is CASSQGGGKRRPSSYNEQFF.

The chain couples TRBV28 to TRBJ2-1; absent DNA, TCRdb's TRBD2 call cannot be checked. This CDR3 has 17 residues. CDR1 is MDHEN, CDR2 SYDVKM, per germline. The CDR3 sequence: CASSTRLAGGGYNEQFF.

V and J are TRBV29-1 and TRBJ2-7; the D call from TCRdb, TRBD1, cannot be confirmed without DNA. The germline V gene encodes CDR1 SQVTM and CDR2 ANQGSEA. The CDR3 spans 14 residues. CDR3 amino acids: CSVARTASSYEQYF.

This sequence joins TRBV18 and TRBJ2-1; TCRdb gives TRBD1 as the D gene, but with no DNA this cannot be confirmed. Germline loops: CDR1 KGHSH, CDR2 LQKENI. The CDR3 sequence is 15 residues long. CDR3 amino acids: CASSRGGATRDEQFF.

The chain links TRBV7-9 to TRBJ2-2; checking the TCRdb D call of TRBD1 is not possible without DNA. The CDR3 is 14 residues long. CDR1 is SEHNR, CDR2 FQNEAQ, per germline (reference sequence). CDR3: CASSFRDGTGELFF.

The chain links TRBV28 to TRBJ2-7; TCRdb calls TRBD2, which cannot be checked without DNA. This CDR3 has 17 amino acids. Germline loops: CDR1 MDHEN, CDR2 SYDVKM. CDR3 sequence: CASSLGLAGGPLYEQYF.

The rearrangement joins TRBV6-5 to TRBJ2-3; TCRdb's assignment of TRBD2 cannot be checked, as there is no DNA. CDR3 size: 18 residues. Germline V CDR1 and CDR2: MNHEY, SVGAGI. The CDR3 spells CASSYHSAEAGGTDTQYF.

The chain has TRBV6-5 and TRBJ2-1; no DNA is available, so the TRBD2 call from TCRdb remains unchecked. Germline values: CDR1 MNHEY, CDR2 SVGAGI. The CDR3 length is 16 residues. The CDR3 is CASSYGPGLAENEQFF.

V gene TRBV29-1 combines with J gene TRBJ2-7; with no DNA, the TCRdb D assignment of TRBD1 cannot be verified. Germline V CDR1 and CDR2: SQVTM, ANQGSEA. The CDR3 consists of 12 residues. CDR3: CSVRWQGYEQYF.

The chain links TRBV10-3 to TRBJ2-7; the D call of TRBD1 rests on TCRdb alone, since no DNA is present to check it. The CDR3 loop spans 15 amino acids. Germline assignment: CDR1 ENHRY and CDR2 SYGVKD. The CDR3: CAISEFGTIAYEQYF.

The chain couples TRBV19 to TRBJ2-7. Germline lookup yields CDR1 LNHDA and CDR2 SQIVND (reference sequence). This CDR3 is 12 amino acids long. CDR3 loop: CASGYHSYEQYF.